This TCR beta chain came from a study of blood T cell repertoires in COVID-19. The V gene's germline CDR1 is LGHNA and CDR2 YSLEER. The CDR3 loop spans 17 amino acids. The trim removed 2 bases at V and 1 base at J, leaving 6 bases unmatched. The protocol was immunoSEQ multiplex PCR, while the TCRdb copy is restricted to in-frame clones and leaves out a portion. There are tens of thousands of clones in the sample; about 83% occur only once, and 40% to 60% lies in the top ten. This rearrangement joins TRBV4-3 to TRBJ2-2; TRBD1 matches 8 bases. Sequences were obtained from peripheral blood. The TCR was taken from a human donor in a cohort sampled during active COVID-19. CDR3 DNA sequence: TGCGCCAGCAGCCAATGGCAGGGGGCAATGAACACCGGGGAGCTGTTTTTT. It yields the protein CASSQWQGAMNTGELFF.